The source of this T cell receptor beta chain is a study of Graves' ophthalmopathy and Graves' hyperthyroidism. Points from the study as a whole: Sensitivity reached roughly 90% and specificity about 81% for a 13-signature model separating ophthalmopathy from stable hyperthyroidism. Prediction of ophthalmopathy progression reached 70.59% sensitivity and around 76% specificity.

This clonotype was counted a few times. Its antigen is unidentified. Amplifying from RNA transcripts, the study obtained TCR beta CDR3 regions. A first-round RT-PCR used HTBI primers, followed by a second-round multiplex PCR. TCRdb redid the calling of the multiplex PCR reads with MiXCR, one entry per CDR3 protein. The table shows 650,000 to 900,000 distinct CDR3 sequences, with 35% to 50% occurring only once. V was clipped by 4 bases and J by 6 bases; unmatched bases: 7. The CDR3 has 14 residues. Germline values: CDR1 SGHDN, CDR2 FVKESK. The TCR originated in an adult man with Graves' ophthalmopathy. The V gene is TRBV14, the J gene TRBJ1-1; 8 bases agree with TRBD1. The sample was peripheral blood. CDR3 DNA: TGTGCCAGCAGCCTGACAGGGGTTCGGGCTGAAGCTTTCTTT. Translated: CASSLTGVRAEAFF. Supplemented by reference TRBV14 and TRBJ1-1, the full variable domain reads EAGVTQFPSHSVIEKGQTVTLRCDPISGHDNLYWYRRVMGKEIKFLLHFVKESKQDESGMPNNRFLAERTGGTYSTLKVQPAELEDSGVYFCASSLTGVRAEAFFGQGTRLTVV.